These 23 T cell receptor beta chains came from one sample sequenced in a study of control samples from healthy donors and cancer patients. Here immunoSEQ multiplex PCR was the method, and the copy in TCRdb shows in-frame clones only, minus some. This sample has tens of thousands of clones, with roughly 90% found just once. The sample comprised blood. These receptors were obtained from a man aged 45 to 65 in good health.

The chain combines TRBV5-6 with TRBJ1-4; a weak D match, TRBD1 (6 bases). Looked up from germline, CDR1 is SGHDT and CDR2 is YYEEEE. V shed 4 bases and J shed 8 bases, with 12 bases lying between them. The CDR3 consists of 13 residues. CDR3 nucleotide sequence: TGTGCCAGCAGCCCGGCGGGGGCCGAAAAACTGTTTTTT. It codes for CASSPAGAEKLFF.

V gene TRBV4-1 combines with J gene TRBJ1-1; TRBD1 aligns across 9 bases. The CDR3 contains 15 residues. Trimming took 1 base from V and 4 from J; bases not matched to a gene: 4. Per germline, CDR1 MGHRA and CDR2 YSYEKL. CDR3 sequence reads: CASSQAYRGRTEAFF. The CDR3 DNA reads TGCGCCAGCAGCCAAGCCTACAGGGGGCGCACTGAAGCTTTCTTT.

The rearrangement joins TRBV6-2 or TRBV6-3 to TRBJ2-1, with D tentatively TRBD1 or TRBD2 (5 bases each). Per the germline V gene, CDR1 is MNHEY and CDR2 is SVGEGT. Trimming took 4 bases from V and 2 from J, leaving 15 bases between them. The CDR3 contains 16 residues. The CDR3 sequence: CASSLVEDKPYNEQFF. CDR3 coding DNA: TGTGCCAGCAGTTTAGTGGAGGACAAGCCCTACAATGAGCAGTTCTTC.

The V and J genes are TRBV9 and TRBJ1-2, with 7 bases matching TRBD1. CDR1 SGDLS and CDR2 YYNGEE come from the germline V gene. The length of the CDR3 is 15 residues. V lost 6 bases to trimming and J lost 6 bases; unmatched junction nucleotides: 14. In DNA, the CDR3 is TGTGCCAGCACCTCAAGGGGGCAGAGGTTAAATGGCTACACCTTC. This sequence encodes CASTSRGQRLNGYTF.

The chain joins TRBV30 to TRBJ1-1; TRBD1 is a possible D gene (6 bases). Trimming cost V 1 base and J 0 bases, with 12 bases left between them. The CDR3 has 15 residues. Germline values: CDR1 GTSNPN, CDR2 SVGIG (reference sequence). As DNA, the CDR3 is TGTGCCTGGAGTGGGGGGGACACTCTGAACACTGAAGCTTTCTTT. This codes for CAWSGGDTLNTEAFF.

V and J are TRBV18 and TRBJ1-5; D uncertain. V dropped 5 bases and J dropped 0 bases, with 11 bases sitting between them. CDR3 length equals 15 residues. Germline V gives CDR1 KGHSH, CDR2 LQKENI. CDR3 residues: CASSSTANSNQPQHF. CDR3 sequence (DNA): TGTGCCAGCTCATCAACAGCTAATAGCAATCAGCCCCAGCATTTT.

This chain connects TRBV30 to TRBJ1-2; 8 bases match TRBD1. The trim removed 3 bases at V and 2 bases at J, leaving 14 bases unmatched. Germline V gene data show CDR1 as GTSNPN and CDR2 as SVGIG (reference sequence). The CDR3 loop spans 17 amino acids. The CDR3 DNA reads as TGTGCCTGGAGCCCCTACCTTCGGCGACAGGGGAACTATGGCTACACCTTC. Its translation is CAWSPYLRRQGNYGYTF.

This chain links TRBV19 with TRBJ2-1; perhaps TRBD1 as D (6 bases). The ends were cut back, 7 bases at V and 7 bases at J, with 17 bases in the middle. Per the germline V gene, CDR1 is LNHDA and CDR2 is SQIVND (reference sequence). This CDR3 spans 14 amino acids. The CDR3 loop is CASTSYRAGNEQFF. The DNA of the CDR3 is TGTGCCAGTACCTCCTACAGGGCAGGGAATGAGCAGTTCTTC.

The chain links TRBV30 to TRBJ2-3, with 8 nucleotides matching TRBD2. The CDR3 has 15 residues. J was trimmed by 3 bases and V by 0 bases; bases with no gene match: 5. CDR1 is GTSNPN, CDR2 SVGIG, per germline (reference sequence). The CDR3 loop is CAWSVGAGETDTQYF. DNA of the CDR3: TGTGCCTGGAGTGTTGGAGCGGGGGAAACAGATACGCAGTATTTT.

The chain combines TRBV9 with TRBJ2-3; D may match TRBD1 or TRBD2 (5 bases each). The CDR3 sequence is 13 residues long. Germline V gene sequence: CDR1 SGDLS, CDR2 YYNGEE. Trimming stripped 3 bases from V and 5 bases from J, with 10 bases between. CDR3 protein: CASSARGEDTQYF. In nucleotides, the CDR3 is TGTGCCAGCAGCGCCAGAGGGGAAGATACGCAGTATTTT.

The gene calls are TRBV5-1 and TRBJ1-6; D gene unclear. In germline, CDR1 is SGHRS, CDR2 YFSETQ. This CDR3 contains 20 residues. V was shortened by 0 bases and J by 0 bases, with 19 bases between the two germline ends. The CDR3 DNA sequence: TGCGCCAGCAGCTTGGTGGCAGGTCCAATCGATAGCTCCTATAATTCACCCCTCCACTTT. This sequence encodes CASSLVAGPIDSSYNSPLHF.

The genes are TRBV5-6 and TRBJ1-4; TRBD1 is a possible D gene (5 bases). Germline assignment: CDR1 SGHDT and CDR2 YYEEEE. This CDR3 is built from 15 residues. The V gene lost 4 bases and the J gene lost 4 bases, with 14 bases spanning the gap. CDR3 in amino acids: CASSPGTRSNEKLFF. CDR3 DNA: TGTGCCAGCAGCCCCGGGACCAGGAGTAATGAAAAACTGTTTTTT.

The rearrangement uses TRBV6-4 and TRBJ1-2; the D gene is possibly TRBD1 (5 bases). The CDR3 consists of 13 residues. Trimming cost V 6 bases and J 5 bases, with 13 bases left between them. Germline V gene data show CDR1 as MRHNA and CDR2 as SNTAGT. The CDR3 reads CASRGTFGYGYTF. In nucleotides, the CDR3 is TGTGCCAGCAGGGGGACTTTTGGGTATGGCTACACCTTC.

Remarks on this clone: Other DNA sequences from this sample encode an identical CDR3 as well. J is TRBJ2-3 and V is TRBV9; TRBD2 aligns across 10 bases. V was pared by 4 bases and J by 6 bases, with 11 bases of the junction left unmatched. CDR1 SGDLS and CDR2 YYNGEE come from the germline V gene. The CDR3 runs 16 residues. The DNA for the CDR3 is TGTGCCAGCAGCTCTAGCGGGGGTCACCGGGGGGATACGCAGTATTTT. The encoded protein is CASSSSGGHRGDTQYF.

The chain has TRBV11-2 and TRBJ2-1; D is unresolved. Germline CDR1 is SGHAT and CDR2 is FQNNGV. This CDR3 contains 13 residues. V was clipped by 0 bases and J by 5 bases, with 5 bases between them. CDR3 nucleotide sequence: TGTGCCAGCAGCTTAGACCTAGACAATGAGCAGTTCTTC. Protein sequence: CASSLDLDNEQFF. Complete variable domain (other parts from reference TRBV11-2 and TRBJ2-1): EAGVAQSPRYKIIEKRQSVAFWCNPISGHATLYWYQQILGQGPKLLIQFQNNGVVDDSQLPKDRFSAERLKGVDSTLKIQPAKLEDSAVYLCASSLDLDNEQFFGPGTRLTVL.

The CDR3 DNA follows: TGTGCCAGCAGCCTACGGGACAGGTCAACTAATGAAAAACTGTTTTTT. Protein: CASSLRDRSTNEKLFF. The chain joins TRBV4-2 to TRBJ1-4; TRBD1 matches at 8 bases. The germline CDR1 and CDR2 sequences are LGHNA and YNFKEQ. CDR3 length: 16 residues. J gave up 0 bases and V 4 bases, and 4 bases lay outside the gene matches.

The rearrangement uses TRBV11-3 and TRBJ2-7; 9 bases line up with TRBD1. V lost 5 bases, J lost 0 bases, and 5 bases stayed unmatched. CDR3 length equals 15 residues. CDR1 and CDR2 (germline): SGHNT, YENEEA. The CDR3 spells CASSLGQGISYEQYF. CDR3 in DNA: TGTGCCAGCAGCCTCGGACAGGGGATCTCCTACGAGCAGTACTTC.

This clone was seen only a few times. The chain has TRBV2 and TRBJ1-2; possibly TRBD1 for D (6 bases). The germline V and J ends were trimmed by 4 bases and 2 bases, with 14 bases remaining between them. The CDR3 is 15 amino acids. Germline-derived CDR1 and CDR2 are SNHLY and FYNNEI. The CDR3 DNA is TGTGCCAGCAGTGCCTGGACAGCTCGCAACTATGGCTACACCTTC. Protein sequence: CASSAWTARNYGYTF. Complete variable domain (other parts from reference TRBV2 and TRBJ1-2): EPEVTQTPSHQVTQMGQEVILRCVPISNHLYFYWYRQILGQKVEFLVSFYNNEISEKSEIFDDQFSVERPDGSNFTLKIRSTKLEDSAMYFCASSAWTARNYGYTFGSGTRLTVV.

This chain uses TRBV18 with TRBJ1-1, with D uncertain. Trimming removed 2 bases from V and 13 bases from J, with 14 bases in between. There are 12 residues in the CDR3. CDR1 KGHSH and CDR2 LQKENI come from the germline V gene. In DNA, the CDR3 is TGTGCCAGCTCACCAGGTCCAGGCGGGTATTTCTTT. It codes for CASSPGPGGYFF.

The chain employs TRBV5-5 and TRBJ2-7; D assignment may be TRBD1 or TRBD2 (6 bases each). With 3 bases removed from V and 2 bases from J, the gap between germline ends came to 15 bases. This CDR3 comprises 15 residues. Looked up from germline, CDR1 is SGHKS and CDR2 is YYEKEE (reference sequence). The CDR3 coding sequence is TGTGCCAGCAGCTGGGCTGAGGGGGGTACCTACGAGCAGTACTTC. Encoded protein: CASSWAEGGTYEQYF.

The V and J genes are TRBV3-1 (or the pseudogene TRBV3-2) and TRBJ2-1; possibly TRBD1 or TRBD2 for D (5 bases each). The CDR3 spans 15 residues. In germline, CDR1 is LGHDT, CDR2 YNNKEL (reference sequence). V lost 1 base to trimming and J lost 6 bases, with 13 bases between them. This CDR3 reads CASSQAGRPINEQFF. The CDR3 DNA reads TGTGCCAGCAGCCAAGCGGGACGCCCTATCAATGAGCAGTTCTTC.

This chain connects TRBV7-9 to TRBJ2-1; no reliable D call. Trimming shortened V by 1 base and J by 0 bases, and 7 bases separated the two germline ends. The CDR3 sequence is 15 residues long. Germline CDR1 SEHNR, CDR2 FQNEAQ (reference sequence). The CDR3 is CASSLEASSYNEQFF. Written as DNA, the CDR3 is TGTGCCAGCAGCTTAGAGGCAAGCTCCTACAATGAGCAGTTCTTC. The full variable domain, its missing parts supplied by reference TRBV7-9 and TRBJ2-1, is DTGVSQNPRHKITKRGQNVTFRCDPISEHNRLYWYRQTLGQGPEFLTYFQNEAQLEKSRLLSDRFSAERPKGSFSTLEIQRTEQGDSAMYLCASSLEASSYNEQFFGPGTRLTVL.

The sample holds one count of this clone. This chain joins TRBV11-3 and TRBJ2-6, with TRBD1 matching over 8 bases. This CDR3 has 18 amino acids. Germline V lookup: CDR1 SGHNT, CDR2 YENEEA. Trimming cost V 5 bases and J 0 bases; bases outside gene matches: 9. The CDR3 nucleotides are TGTGCCAGCAGCCCCTCCGGGACAGGCTACTCTGGGGCCAACGTCCTGACTTTC. It codes for CASSPSGTGYSGANVLTF.